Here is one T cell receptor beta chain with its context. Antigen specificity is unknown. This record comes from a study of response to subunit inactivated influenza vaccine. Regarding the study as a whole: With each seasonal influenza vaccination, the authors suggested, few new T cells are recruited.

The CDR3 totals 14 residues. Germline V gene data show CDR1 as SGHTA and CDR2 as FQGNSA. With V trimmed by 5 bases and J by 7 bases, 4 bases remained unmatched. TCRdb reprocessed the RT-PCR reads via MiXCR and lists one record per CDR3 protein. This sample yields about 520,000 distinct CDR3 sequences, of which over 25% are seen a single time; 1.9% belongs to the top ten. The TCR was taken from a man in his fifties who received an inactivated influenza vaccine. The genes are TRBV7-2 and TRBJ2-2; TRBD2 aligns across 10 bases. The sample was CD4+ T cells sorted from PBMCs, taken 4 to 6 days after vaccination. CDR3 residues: CASSGSGGIGELFF. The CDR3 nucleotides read TGTGCCAGCAGCGGTAGCGGGGGGATCGGGGAGCTGTTTTTT.